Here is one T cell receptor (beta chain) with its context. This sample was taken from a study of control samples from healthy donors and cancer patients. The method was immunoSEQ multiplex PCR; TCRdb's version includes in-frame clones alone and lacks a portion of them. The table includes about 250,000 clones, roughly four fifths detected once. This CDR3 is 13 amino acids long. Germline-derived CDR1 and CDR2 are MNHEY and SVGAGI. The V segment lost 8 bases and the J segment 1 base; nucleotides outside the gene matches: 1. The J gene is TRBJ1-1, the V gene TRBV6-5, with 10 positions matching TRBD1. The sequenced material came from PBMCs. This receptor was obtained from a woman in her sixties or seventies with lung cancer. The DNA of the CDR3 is TGTGCCAGCCGACAGGGGGCGAACACTGAAGCTTTCTTT. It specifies CASRQGANTEAFF.